The T cell receptor (beta chain) under discussion was sequenced for a study of blood T cell repertoires in COVID-19. At the level of the study: Specimens from acute and convalescent COVID-19 originated in the United States, Italy and Spain. T cells, B-cell-depleted T cells, or PBMCs provided the cDNA or gDNA that served as material.

Looked up from germline, CDR1 is SGHAT and CDR2 is FQNNGV. The CDR3 length is 15 residues. The trim removed 2 bases at V and 2 bases at J, leaving 3 bases unmatched. Original processing notes: How many nucleated cells were present was estimated from reference gene primer amplification. Profiling relied on immunoSEQ multiplex PCR, and the TCRdb table lists in-frame clones only, not all of them. D and trimming were read from the DNA, whereas the V and J calls and clone size are those reported in that table. The table shows tens of thousands of clones, with more than 80% occurring only once. The chain recombines TRBV11-2 with TRBJ2-5; TRBD2 matches 9 bases. The sample taken for sequencing was peripheral blood. This sequence originates from a human donor in a cohort sampled during active COVID-19. This CDR3 reads CASSLMAGGQETQYF. The CDR3 DNA sequence: TGTGCCAGCAGCTTAATGGCGGGGGGGCAAGAGACCCAGTACTTC.